These 6 T cell receptor beta chains share one sample of origin, sequenced in a study of cytomegalovirus exposure and HLA in healthy donors. Primers: 60 Vbeta forward and 13 Jbeta reverse. Some clones are missing from TCRdb's copy, which holds only in-frame ones; the method was immunoSEQ multiplex PCR. The sample contains roughly 95,000 clones, 82% of which appear only once. Sequenced input: PBMCs. Receptors originate from a young man in good health and CMV-seropositive.

This clone is a singleton in its sample. The chain employs TRBV7-9 and TRBJ2-1; D is undetermined. CDR1 SEHNR and CDR2 FQNEAQ come from the germline V gene (reference sequence). There are 13 residues in the CDR3. Trimming shortened V by 4 bases and J by 4 bases, and 8 bases separated the two germline ends. CDR3 in DNA: TGTGCCAGCAGCTCCACAAGATACAATGAGCAGTTCTTC. Its translation: CASSSTRYNEQFF.

This chain connects TRBV10-3 to TRBJ1-2, with 7 bases identical to TRBD1. The CDR3 contains 12 residues. CDR1 and CDR2 from the germline V gene are ENHRY and SYGVKD. V lost 7 bases and J lost 3; bases outside the gene matches: 2. CDR3 region: CAITGTDYGYTF. The CDR3, as DNA: TGTGCCATCACAGGGACAGACTATGGCTACACCTTC.

The rearrangement links TRBV19 to TRBJ2-1; TRBD2 aligns across 11 bases. J gave up 4 bases and V 2 bases, and 16 bases lay outside the gene matches. Germline CDR1 is LNHDA and CDR2 is SQIVND (reference sequence). The CDR3 is 20 amino acids. CDR3 nucleotides: TGTGCCAGTAGTATACGGCTAGCGGGAGGTCCCCCCGGGGGTTACAATGAGCAGTTCTTC. Its translation: CASSIRLAGGPPGGYNEQFF.

The genes are TRBV4-1 and TRBJ1-1, with TRBD1 matching 8 bases. Germline V gives CDR1 MGHRA, CDR2 YSYEKL. The CDR3 consists of 14 residues. The J segment lost 4 bases and the V segment lost 1 base, leaving 2 bases of the junction unmatched. The CDR3 coding sequence is TGCGCCAGCAGCCAAGGACAGGGGCCCACTGAAGCTTTCTTT. This encodes CASSQGQGPTEAFF.

The chain uses TRBV6-4 and TRBJ2-1; 9 bases agree with TRBD2. The CDR3 totals 14 residues. V shed 3 bases, J shed 10 bases, and the junction held 7 bases outside the gene matches. Germline CDR1 and CDR2: MRHNA and SNTAGT. CDR3 sequence: CASSEQAGGGEQFF. The DNA for the CDR3 is TGTGCCAGCAGTGAGCAAGCGGGAGGAGGAGAGCAGTTCTTC.

This chain joins TRBV4-3 and TRBJ1-1, with D unresolved. The CDR3 sequence is 13 residues long. Germline CDR1 LGHNA, CDR2 YSLEER. The germline V and J ends were trimmed by 0 bases and 11 bases, with 13 bases remaining between them. As DNA, the CDR3 is TGCGCCAGCAGCCAAGATCGTGCCAGGTCTGCTTTCTTT. Translated, it gives CASSQDRARSAFF.